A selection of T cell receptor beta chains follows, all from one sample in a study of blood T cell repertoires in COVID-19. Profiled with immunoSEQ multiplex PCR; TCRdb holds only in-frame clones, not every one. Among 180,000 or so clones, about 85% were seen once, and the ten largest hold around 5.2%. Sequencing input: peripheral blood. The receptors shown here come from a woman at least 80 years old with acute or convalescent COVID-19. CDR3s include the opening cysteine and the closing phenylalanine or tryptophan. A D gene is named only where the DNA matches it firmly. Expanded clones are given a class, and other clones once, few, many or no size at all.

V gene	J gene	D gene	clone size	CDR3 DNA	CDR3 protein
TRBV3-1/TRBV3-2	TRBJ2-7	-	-	TGTGCCAGCAGCCCTAGTTCACCTACATTTGTGGACGAGCAGTACTTC	CASSPSSPTFVDEQYF
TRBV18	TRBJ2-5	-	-	TGTGCCAGCTCACCAGGGGGGTCTGAGCCGCCTTACCAAGAGACCCAGTACTTC	CASSPGGSEPPYQETQYF
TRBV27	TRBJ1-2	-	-	TGTGCCAGCAGACAATACGGGGGAGAAGGCTACACCTTC	CASRQYGGEGYTF
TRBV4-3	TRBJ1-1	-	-	TGCGCCAGCTCCCCCGGAGGTCTAGAGAACACTGAAGCTTTCTTT	CASSPGGLENTEAFF
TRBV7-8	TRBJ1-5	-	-	TGTGCCAGCAGCTTAGCACCAGACCGAGGGATTCAACCCCAGCATTTT	CASSLAPDRGIQPQHF
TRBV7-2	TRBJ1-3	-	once	TGTGCCAGCAGCCAGATGAGAGCGGGAAACACCATATATTTT	CASSQMRAGNTIYF
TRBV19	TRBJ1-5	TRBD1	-	TGTGCCAGTAGCACGACAGGGAAAGATTTTTCTAGCAATCAGCCCCAGCATTTT	CASSTTGKDFSSNQPQHF
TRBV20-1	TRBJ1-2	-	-	TGCAGTGCTAGCGATCTAGGCTACACCTTC	CSASDLGYTF
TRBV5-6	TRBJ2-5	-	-	TGTGCCAGCAGCTCTACCCGACTAGTAATAGGAACCCAGTACTTC	CASSSTRLVIGTQYF
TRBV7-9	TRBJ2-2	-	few	TGTGCCAGCAGCCCCCCCGGTGGGGAGACCGGGGAGCTGTTTTTT	CASSPPGGETGELFF
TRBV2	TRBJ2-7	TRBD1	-	TGTGCCAGCAGCCCGGACAGGGTTCACGAGCAGTACTTC	CASSPDRVHEQYF
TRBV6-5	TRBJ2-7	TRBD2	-	TGTGCCAGCAGTTGGAAGCGGGAGGGCCTGGGCAACGAGCAGTACTTC	CASSWKREGLGNEQYF
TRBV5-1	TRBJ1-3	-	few	TGCGCCAGCAGGGACACACCAGGGGGAAACACCATATATTTT	CASRDTPGGNTIYF
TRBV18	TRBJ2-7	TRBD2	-	TGTGCCAGCTCACCCGGGACTAGCGGGTACGAGCAGTACTTC	CASSPGTSGYEQYF
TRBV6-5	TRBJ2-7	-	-	TGTGCCAGCAGTTACCGTTTATCAGGGGCCTACGAGCAGTACTTC	CASSYRLSGAYEQYF
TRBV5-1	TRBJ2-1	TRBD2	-	TGCGCCAGCAGCTTGGGACTAGCGGGAGGGGCGTACAATGAGCAGTTCTTC	CASSLGLAGGAYNEQFF
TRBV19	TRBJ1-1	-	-	TGTGCCAGTAGCGGGGAGGGGACTGAAGCTTTCTTT	CASSGEGTEAFF
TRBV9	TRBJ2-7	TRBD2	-	TGTGCCAGCAGCGTAGGACTAGCGGGAGCCCCCTACGAGCAGTACTTC	CASSVGLAGAPYEQYF
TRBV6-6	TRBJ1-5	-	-	TGTGCCAGCAGCCGGAGGGAGGGCCAGCCCCAGCATTTT	CASSRREGQPQHF
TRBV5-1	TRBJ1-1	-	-	TGCGCCAGCAGCTTTACGGGATTGGGGAACACTGAAGCTTTCTTT	CASSFTGLGNTEAFF
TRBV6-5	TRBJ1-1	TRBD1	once	TGTGCCAGCAGTTACTCGACAGGGGGGATCACTGAAGCTTTCTTT	CASSYSTGGITEAFF
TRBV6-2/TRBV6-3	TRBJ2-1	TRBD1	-	TGTGCCAGCAGTTACTCGAGGTTCCGGCCAGGGGGCTTAGTGGATGAGCAGTTCTTC	CASSYSRFRPGGLVDEQFF
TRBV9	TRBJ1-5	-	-	TGTGCCAGCAGCGTAGAACCACTTCAGCCCCAGCATTTT	CASSVEPLQPQHF
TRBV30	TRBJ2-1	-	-	TGTGCCTGGACGTATGACTACTACAATGAGCAGTTCTTC	CAWTYDYYNEQFF
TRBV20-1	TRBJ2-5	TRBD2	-	TGCAGCGGGAGCGGGGGAGAGACCCAGTACTTC	CSGSGGETQYF
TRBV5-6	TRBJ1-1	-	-	TGTGCCAGCAGCTTGCTTAGGACCGGGGACACTGAAGCTTTCTTT	CASSLLRTGDTEAFF
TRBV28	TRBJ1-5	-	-	TGTGCCAGCCTCAGGGATCTGGGGATAGGGCAGCCCCAGCATTTT	CASLRDLGIGQPQHF